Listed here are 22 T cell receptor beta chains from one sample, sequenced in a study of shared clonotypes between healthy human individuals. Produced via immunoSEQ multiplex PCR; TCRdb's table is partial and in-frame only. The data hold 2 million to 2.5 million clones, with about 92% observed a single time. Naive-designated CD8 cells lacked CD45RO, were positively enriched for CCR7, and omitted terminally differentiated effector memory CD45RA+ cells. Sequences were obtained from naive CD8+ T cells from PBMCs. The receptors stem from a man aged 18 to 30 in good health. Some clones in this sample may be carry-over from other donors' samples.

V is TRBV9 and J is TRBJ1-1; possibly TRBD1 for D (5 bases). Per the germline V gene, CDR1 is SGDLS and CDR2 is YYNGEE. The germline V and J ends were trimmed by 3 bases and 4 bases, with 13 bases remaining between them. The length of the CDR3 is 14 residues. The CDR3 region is CASSAGAVGTEAFF. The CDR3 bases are TGTGCCAGCAGCGCCGGGGCAGTCGGCACTGAAGCTTTCTTT.

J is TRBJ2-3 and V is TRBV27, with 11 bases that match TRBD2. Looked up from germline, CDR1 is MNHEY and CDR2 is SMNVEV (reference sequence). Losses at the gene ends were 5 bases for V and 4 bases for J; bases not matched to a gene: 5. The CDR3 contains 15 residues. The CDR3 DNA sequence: TGTGCCAGCAGTAACTGGACTAGCGGGCCAGATACGCAGTATTTT. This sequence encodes CASSNWTSGPDTQYF.

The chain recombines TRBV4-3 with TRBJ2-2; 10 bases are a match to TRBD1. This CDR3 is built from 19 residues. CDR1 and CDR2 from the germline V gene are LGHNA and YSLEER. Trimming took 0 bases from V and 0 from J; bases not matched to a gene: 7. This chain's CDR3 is CASSQEGTGALTNTGELFF. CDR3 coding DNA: TGCGCCAGCAGCCAAGAGGGGACAGGGGCGTTAACGAACACCGGGGAGCTGTTTTTT.

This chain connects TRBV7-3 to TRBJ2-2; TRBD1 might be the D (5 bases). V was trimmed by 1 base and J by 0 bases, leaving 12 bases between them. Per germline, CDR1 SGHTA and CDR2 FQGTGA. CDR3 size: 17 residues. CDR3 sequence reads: CASSLMLGQPNTGELFF. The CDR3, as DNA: TGTGCCAGCAGCTTAATGTTGGGGCAGCCGAACACCGGGGAGCTGTTTTTT.

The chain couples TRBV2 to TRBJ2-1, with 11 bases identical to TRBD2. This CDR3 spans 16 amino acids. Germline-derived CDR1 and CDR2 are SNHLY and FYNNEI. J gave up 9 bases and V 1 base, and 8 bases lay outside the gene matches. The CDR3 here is CASSEELAGVRGEQFF. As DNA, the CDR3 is TGTGCCAGCAGTGAAGAACTAGCGGGAGTTCGAGGTGAGCAGTTCTTC.

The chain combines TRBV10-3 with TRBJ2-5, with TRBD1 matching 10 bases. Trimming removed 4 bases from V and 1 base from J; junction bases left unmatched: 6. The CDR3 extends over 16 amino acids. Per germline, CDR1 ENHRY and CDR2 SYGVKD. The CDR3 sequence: CAISGGTGVRQETQYF. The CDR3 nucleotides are TGTGCCATCAGTGGTGGGACAGGGGTGCGCCAAGAGACCCAGTACTTC.

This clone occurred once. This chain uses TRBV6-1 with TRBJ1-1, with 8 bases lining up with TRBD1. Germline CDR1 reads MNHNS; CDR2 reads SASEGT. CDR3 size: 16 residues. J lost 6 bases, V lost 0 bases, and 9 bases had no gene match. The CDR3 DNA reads TGTGCCAGCAGTGAAGCTGGCTGGGACAGGAGGTCTGAAGCTTTCTTT. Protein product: CASSEAGWDRRSEAFF.

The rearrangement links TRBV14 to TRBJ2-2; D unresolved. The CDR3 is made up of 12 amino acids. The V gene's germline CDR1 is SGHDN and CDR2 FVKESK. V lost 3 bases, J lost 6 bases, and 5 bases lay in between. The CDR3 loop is CASSHGAGELFF. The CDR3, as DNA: TGTGCCAGCAGCCATGGTGCCGGGGAGCTGTTTTTT. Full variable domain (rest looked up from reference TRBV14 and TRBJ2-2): EAGVTQFPSHSVIEKGQTVTLRCDPISGHDNLYWYRRVMGKEIKFLLHFVKESKQDESGMPNNRFLAERTGGTYSTLKVQPAELEDSGVYFCASSHGAGELFFGEGSRLTVL.

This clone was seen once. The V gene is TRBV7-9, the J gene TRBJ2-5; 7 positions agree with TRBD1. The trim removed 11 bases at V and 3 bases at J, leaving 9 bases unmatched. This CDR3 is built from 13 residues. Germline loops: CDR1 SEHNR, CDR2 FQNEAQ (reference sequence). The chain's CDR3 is CAGRQGSEETQYF. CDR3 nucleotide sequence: TGTGCCGGGAGACAGGGTTCGGAAGAGACCCAGTACTTC.

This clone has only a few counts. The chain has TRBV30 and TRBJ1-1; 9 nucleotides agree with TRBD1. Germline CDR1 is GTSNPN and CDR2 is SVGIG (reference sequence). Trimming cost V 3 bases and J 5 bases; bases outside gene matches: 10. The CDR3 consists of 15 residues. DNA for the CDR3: TGTGCCTGGAGGGCCGGGACAGGGTGGTCAACTGAAGCTTTCTTT. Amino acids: CAWRAGTGWSTEAFF.

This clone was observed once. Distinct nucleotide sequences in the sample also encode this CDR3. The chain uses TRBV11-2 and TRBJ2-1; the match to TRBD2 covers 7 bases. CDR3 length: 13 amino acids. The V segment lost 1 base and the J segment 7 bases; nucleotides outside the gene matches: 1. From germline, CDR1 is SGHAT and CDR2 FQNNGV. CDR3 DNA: TGTGCCAGCAGCTTAGGGACTAGAAATGAGCAGTTCTTC. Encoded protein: CASSLGTRNEQFF.

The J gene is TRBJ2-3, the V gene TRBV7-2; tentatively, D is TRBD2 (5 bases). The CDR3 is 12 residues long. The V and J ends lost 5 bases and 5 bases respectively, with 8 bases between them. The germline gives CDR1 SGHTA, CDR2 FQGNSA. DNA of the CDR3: TGTGCCAGCAGCCCCGGAGGAGATACGCAGTATTTT. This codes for CASSPGGDTQYF.

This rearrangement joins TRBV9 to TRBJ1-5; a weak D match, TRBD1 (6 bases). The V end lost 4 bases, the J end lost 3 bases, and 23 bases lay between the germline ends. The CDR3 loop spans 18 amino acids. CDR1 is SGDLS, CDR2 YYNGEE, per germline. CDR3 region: CASSPRLRTAIDNQPQHF. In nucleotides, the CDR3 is TGTGCCAGCAGCCCGAGGCTGAGGACAGCGATTGACAATCAGCCCCAGCATTTT.

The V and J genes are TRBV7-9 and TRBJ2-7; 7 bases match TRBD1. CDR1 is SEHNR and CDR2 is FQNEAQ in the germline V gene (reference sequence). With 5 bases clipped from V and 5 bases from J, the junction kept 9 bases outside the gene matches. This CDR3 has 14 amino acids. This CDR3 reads CASSPKGARDEQYF. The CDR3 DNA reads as TGTGCCAGCAGCCCCAAGGGGGCGCGGGACGAGCAGTACTTC.

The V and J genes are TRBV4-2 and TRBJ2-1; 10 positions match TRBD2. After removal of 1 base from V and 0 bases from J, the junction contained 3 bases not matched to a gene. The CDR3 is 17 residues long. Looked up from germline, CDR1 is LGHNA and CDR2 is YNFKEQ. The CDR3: CASSQALAGASYNEQFF. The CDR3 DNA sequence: TGTGCCAGCAGCCAAGCTCTAGCGGGAGCCTCCTACAATGAGCAGTTCTTC.

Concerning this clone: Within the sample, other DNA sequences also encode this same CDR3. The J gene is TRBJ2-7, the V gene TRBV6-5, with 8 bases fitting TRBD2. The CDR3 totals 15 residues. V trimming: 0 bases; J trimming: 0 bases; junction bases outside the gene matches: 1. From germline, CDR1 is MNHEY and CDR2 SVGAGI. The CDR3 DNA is TGTGCCAGCAGTTACTCCGGGGGGGACTCCTACGAGCAGTACTTC. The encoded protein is CASSYSGGDSYEQYF.

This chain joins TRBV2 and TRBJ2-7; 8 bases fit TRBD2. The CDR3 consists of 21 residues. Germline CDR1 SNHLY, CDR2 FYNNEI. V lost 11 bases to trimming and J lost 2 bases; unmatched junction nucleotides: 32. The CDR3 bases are TGTGCCTGCCGCCTGGTGGGGGGCGAGCGGGAGTTGGGTCAGTTGCCCTACGAGCAGTACTTC. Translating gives CACRLVGGERELGQLPYEQYF.

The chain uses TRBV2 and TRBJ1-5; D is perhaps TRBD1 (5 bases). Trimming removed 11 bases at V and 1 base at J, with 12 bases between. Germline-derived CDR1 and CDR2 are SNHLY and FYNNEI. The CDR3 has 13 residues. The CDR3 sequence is CAGGRESNQPQHF. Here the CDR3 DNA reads TGTGCCGGAGGCAGGGAAAGCAATCAGCCCCAGCATTTT.

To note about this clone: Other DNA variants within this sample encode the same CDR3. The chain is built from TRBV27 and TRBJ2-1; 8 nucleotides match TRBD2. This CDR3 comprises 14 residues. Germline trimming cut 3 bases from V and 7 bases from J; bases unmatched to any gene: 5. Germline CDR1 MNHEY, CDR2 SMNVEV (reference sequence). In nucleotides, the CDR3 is TGTGCCAGCAGTTTTGGTACGGGGGGGAATGAGCAGTTCTTC. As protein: CASSFGTGGNEQFF.

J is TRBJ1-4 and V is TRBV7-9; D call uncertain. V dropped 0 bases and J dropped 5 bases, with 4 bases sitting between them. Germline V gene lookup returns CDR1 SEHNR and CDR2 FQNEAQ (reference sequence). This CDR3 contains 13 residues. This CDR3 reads CASSLAQNEKLFF. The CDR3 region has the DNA TGTGCCAGCAGCTTAGCGCAGAATGAAAAACTGTTTTTT.

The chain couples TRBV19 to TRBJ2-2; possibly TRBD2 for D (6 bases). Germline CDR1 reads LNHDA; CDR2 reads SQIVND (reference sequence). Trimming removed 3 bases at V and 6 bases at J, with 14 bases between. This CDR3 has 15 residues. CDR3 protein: CASSIRREFPGELFF. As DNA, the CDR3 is TGTGCCAGTAGTATTCGACGGGAGTTCCCCGGGGAGCTGTTTTTT.

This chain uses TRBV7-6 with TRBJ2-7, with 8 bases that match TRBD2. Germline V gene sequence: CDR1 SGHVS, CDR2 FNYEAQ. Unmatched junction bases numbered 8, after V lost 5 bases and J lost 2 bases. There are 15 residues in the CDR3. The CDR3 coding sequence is TGTGCCAGCAGCCCCGTCCCCGGGAGGGCCTACGAGCAGTACTTC. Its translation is CASSPVPGRAYEQYF.